This TCR beta chain appears in the sequencing data of a study of beta chain features in type 1 diabetes. About this clone itself: Its antigen is undetermined.

Sequencing targeted expressed TCRB transcripts, as all isolated RNA had been reverse transcribed. The method was immunoSEQ multiplex PCR; TCRdb's version includes in-frame clones alone and lacks a portion of them. The sample consists of 400,000 to 550,000 clones, over 9.5% of them appearing once. Broader study findings: Among all four CD4+ subsets, Type 1 diabetes patients had TCRB CDR3s that were moderately but significantly shorter.

The source is a woman in her late teens or twenties in good health. The sample comprised naive CD4+ T cells from blood.

CDR3: CASSYGTRNEQFF. CDR3 coding DNA: TGTGCCAGCAGCTATGGGACAAGGAATGAGCAGTTCTTC. The chain combines TRBV9 with TRBJ2-1; tentatively, D is TRBD1 (6 bases). The germline V and J ends were trimmed by 4 bases and 7 bases, with 12 bases remaining between them. The CDR3 length is 13 residues. The germline V gene encodes CDR1 SGDLS and CDR2 YYNGEE.